This entry is about one T cell receptor (beta chain). The antigen remains unidentified. V trimming: 5 bases; J trimming: 7 bases; junction bases outside the gene matches: 8. The CDR3 has 15 amino acids. CDR1 and CDR2 (germline): SGHVS, FQNEAQ. This sample stems from a study of T cell repertoires in cytomegalovirus infection. Overall study: Both CMV infection and a matching HLA type were indicated by public TCR beta signatures.

Each CDR3 protein is one row after TCRdb ran MiXCR on the reads. The profile covers roughly 800,000 distinct CDR3 sequences, with almost 30% appearing a single time and less than 15% taken by the ten largest. Points from the study as a whole: The ex vivo response was dominated by HLA-C-restricted CMV-specific TCR beta clonotypes.

This TCR was sampled from a human donor in good health (CMV status not recorded). Some clones in this sample may be carry-over from other donors' samples. The rearrangement joins TRBV7-8 to TRBJ2-7, with 13 bases that match TRBD2. The sequenced sample was cultured CD8+ T cells from PBMCs, obtained from culture after CMV antigen stimulation. CDR3 protein: CASSLPGLAGNEQYF. The DNA of the CDR3 is TGTGCCAGCAGCCTGCCGGGACTAGCGGGGAATGAGCAGTACTTC.